Following are 4 T cell receptor beta chains from one sample sequenced in a study of blood T cell repertoires in COVID-19. Sequencing used immunoSEQ multiplex PCR; TCRdb keeps in-frame clones, though not all of them. The sample records under 200,000 clones, more than 75% being singletons. The sample consisted of PBMCs or T cells enriched from blood (not recorded which). The origin of the receptors is a woman aged 45 to 65 who had recovered from COVID-19.

The chain uses TRBV7-2 and TRBJ2-7; 9 bases match TRBD2. There are 14 residues in the CDR3. After removal of 5 bases from V and 6 bases from J, the junction contained 8 bases not matched to a gene. The V gene's germline CDR1 is SGHTA and CDR2 FQGNSA. The CDR3 loop is CASSPRGGAPEQYF. DNA for the CDR3: TGTGCCAGCAGCCCGCGCGGGGGGGCCCCCGAGCAGTACTTC.

As regards this clone: The junction does not match germline at one end; this may be a read error. The chain recombines TRBV27 with TRBJ2-7; TRBD1 matches at 9 bases. This CDR3 comprises 12 residues. Germline V gene lookup returns CDR1 MNHEY and CDR2 SMNVEV (reference sequence). The CDR3, as DNA: TGTGCCAGCAGTTTCTATGGACAGGGGAGACACTTC. Translated: CASSFYGQGRHF.

This clone was observed a single time. The chain links TRBV11-3 to TRBJ2-7; 10 bases map to TRBD1. J was trimmed by 5 bases and V by 5 bases; bases with no gene match: 9. Per the germline V gene, CDR1 is SGHNT and CDR2 is YENEEA. The CDR3 spans 15 residues. The CDR3 sequence is CASSQDRGARNEQYF. CDR3 sequence (DNA): TGTGCCAGCAGCCAGGACAGGGGGGCTAGGAACGAGCAGTACTTC.

The chain joins TRBV12-5 to TRBJ1-6, with D uncertain. The CDR3 is 16 amino acids. Germline V gene sequence: CDR1 LGHNT, CDR2 FRNRAP. V gave up 4 bases and J gave up 5 bases, with 15 bases separating them. CDR3: CASGSEQIPHNSPLHF. The CDR3, as DNA: TGTGCTAGTGGTTCCGAACAGATTCCCCATAATTCACCCCTCCACTTT.